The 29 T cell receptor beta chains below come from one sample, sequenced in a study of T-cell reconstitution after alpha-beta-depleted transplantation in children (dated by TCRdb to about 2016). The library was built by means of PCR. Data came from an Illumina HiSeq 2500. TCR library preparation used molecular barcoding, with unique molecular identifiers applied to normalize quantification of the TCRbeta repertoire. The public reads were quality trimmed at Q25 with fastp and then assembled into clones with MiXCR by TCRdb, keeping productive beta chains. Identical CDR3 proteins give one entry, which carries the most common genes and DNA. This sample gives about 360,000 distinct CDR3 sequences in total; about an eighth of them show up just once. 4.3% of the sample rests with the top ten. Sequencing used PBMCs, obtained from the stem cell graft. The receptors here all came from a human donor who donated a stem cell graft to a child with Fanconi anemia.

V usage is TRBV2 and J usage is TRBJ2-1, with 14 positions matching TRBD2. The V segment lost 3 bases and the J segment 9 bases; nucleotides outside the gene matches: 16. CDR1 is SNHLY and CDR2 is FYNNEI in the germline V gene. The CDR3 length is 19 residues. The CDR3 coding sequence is TGTGCCAGCAGTGAGCAGACTAGCGGGGGGGCCGTGGGTCATCGTGAGCAGTTCTTC. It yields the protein CASSEQTSGGAVGHREQFF.

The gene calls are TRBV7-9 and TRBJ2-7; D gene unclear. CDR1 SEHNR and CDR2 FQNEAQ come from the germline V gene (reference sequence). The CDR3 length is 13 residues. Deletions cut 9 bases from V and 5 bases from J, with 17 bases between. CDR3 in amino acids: CASGQAAPNEQYF. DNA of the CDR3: TGTGCCAGTGGGCAGGCTGCCCCAAACGAGCAGTACTTC. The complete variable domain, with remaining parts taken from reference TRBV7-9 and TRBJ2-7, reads DTGVSQNPRHKITKRGQNVTFRCDPISEHNRLYWYRQTLGQGPEFLTYFQNEAQLEKSRLLSDRFSAERPKGSFSTLEIQRTEQGDSAMYLCASGQAAPNEQYFGPGTRLTVT.

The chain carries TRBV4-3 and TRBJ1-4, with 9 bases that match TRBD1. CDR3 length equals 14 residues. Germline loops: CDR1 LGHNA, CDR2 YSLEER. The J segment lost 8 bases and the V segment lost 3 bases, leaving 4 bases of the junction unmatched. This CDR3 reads CASSQGTGREKLFF. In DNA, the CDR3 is TGCGCCAGCAGCCAGGGGACAGGGAGAGAAAAACTGTTTTTT.

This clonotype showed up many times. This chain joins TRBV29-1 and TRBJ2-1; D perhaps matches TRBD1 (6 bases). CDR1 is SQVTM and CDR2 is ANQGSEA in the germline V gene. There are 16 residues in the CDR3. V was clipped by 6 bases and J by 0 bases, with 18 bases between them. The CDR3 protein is CSVGRGTKSSYNEQFF. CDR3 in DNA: TGCAGCGTCGGCAGGGGAACAAAAAGCTCCTACAATGAGCAGTTCTTC.

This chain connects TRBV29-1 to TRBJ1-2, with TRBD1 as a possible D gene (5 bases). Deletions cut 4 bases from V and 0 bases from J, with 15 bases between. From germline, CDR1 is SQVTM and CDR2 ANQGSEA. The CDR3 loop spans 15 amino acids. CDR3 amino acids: CSVVFLDSPNYGYTF. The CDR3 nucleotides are TGCAGCGTTGTTTTCCTTGACAGCCCTAACTATGGCTACACCTTC.

The CDR3 reads CASSDPGQVTDTQYF. The CDR3 DNA reads as TGTGCCAGCAGCGATCCGGGACAAGTCACAGATACGCAGTATTTT. The chain carries TRBV7-2 and TRBJ2-3; TRBD1 might be the D (6 bases). This CDR3 contains 15 residues. Germline-derived CDR1 and CDR2 are SGHTA and FQGNSA. Deletions cut 5 bases from V and 2 bases from J, with 14 bases between.

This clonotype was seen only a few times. CDR3 sequence (DNA): TGTGCCAGCAGCTTATCAACGGGGGGCGCGGATACGCAGTATTTT. It encodes CASSLSTGGADTQYF. The chain uses TRBV7-9 and TRBJ2-3; a possible D gene is TRBD2 (7 bases). In germline, CDR1 is SEHNR, CDR2 FQNEAQ (reference sequence). CDR3 length equals 15 residues. V was clipped by 2 bases and J by 6 bases, with 15 bases between them. Using reference TRBV7-9 and TRBJ2-3 for the parts outside the CDR3, the full variable domain is DTGVSQNPRHKITKRGQNVTFRCDPISEHNRLYWYRQTLGQGPEFLTYFQNEAQLEKSRLLSDRFSAERPKGSFSTLEIQRTEQGDSAMYLCASSLSTGGADTQYFGPGTRLTVL.

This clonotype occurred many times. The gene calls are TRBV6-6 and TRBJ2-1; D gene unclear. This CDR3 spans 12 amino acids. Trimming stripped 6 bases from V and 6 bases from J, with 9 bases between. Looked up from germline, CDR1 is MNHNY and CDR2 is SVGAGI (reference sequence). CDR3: CASRGRSNEQFF. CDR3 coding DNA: TGTGCCAGCAGAGGACGATCCAATGAGCAGTTCTTC.

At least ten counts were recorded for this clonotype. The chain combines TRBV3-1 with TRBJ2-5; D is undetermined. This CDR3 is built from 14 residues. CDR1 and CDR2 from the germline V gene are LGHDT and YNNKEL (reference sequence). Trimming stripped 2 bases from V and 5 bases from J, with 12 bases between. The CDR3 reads CASSQNVGMETQYF. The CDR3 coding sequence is TGTGCCAGCAGCCAAAACGTAGGGATGGAGACCCAGTACTTC.

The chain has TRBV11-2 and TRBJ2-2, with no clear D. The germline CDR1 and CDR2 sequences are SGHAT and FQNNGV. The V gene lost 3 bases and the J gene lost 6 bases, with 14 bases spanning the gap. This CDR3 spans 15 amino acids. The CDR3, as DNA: TGTGCCAGCAGCTTCACAGCCAGCTCGGCCGGGGAGCTGTTTTTT. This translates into CASSFTASSAGELFF.

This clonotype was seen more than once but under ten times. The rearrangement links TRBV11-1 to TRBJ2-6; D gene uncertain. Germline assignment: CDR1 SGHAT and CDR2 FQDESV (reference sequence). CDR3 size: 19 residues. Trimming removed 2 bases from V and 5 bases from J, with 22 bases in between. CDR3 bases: TGTGCCAGCAGCTTATCCCGCGACACAGCCGCAATACGGGCCAACGTCCTGACTTTC. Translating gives CASSLSRDTAAIRANVLTF.

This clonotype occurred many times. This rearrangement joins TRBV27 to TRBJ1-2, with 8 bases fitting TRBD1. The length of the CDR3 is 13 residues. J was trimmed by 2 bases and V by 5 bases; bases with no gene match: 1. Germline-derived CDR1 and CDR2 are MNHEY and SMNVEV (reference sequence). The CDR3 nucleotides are TGTGCCAGCAGTCGGACAGGGAACTATGGCTACACCTTC. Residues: CASSRTGNYGYTF.

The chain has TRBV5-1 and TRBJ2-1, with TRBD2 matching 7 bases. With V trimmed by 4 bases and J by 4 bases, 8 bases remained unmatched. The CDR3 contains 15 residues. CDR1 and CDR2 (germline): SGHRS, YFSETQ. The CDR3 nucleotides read TGCGCCAGCAGCGCAGGTAGCGGGCCTTACAATGAGCAGTTCTTC. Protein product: CASSAGSGPYNEQFF. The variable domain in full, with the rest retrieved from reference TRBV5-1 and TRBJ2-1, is KAGVTQTPRYLIKTRGQQVTLSCSPISGHRSVSWYQQTPGQGLQFLFEYFSETQRNKGNFPGRFSGRQFSNSRSEMNVSTLELGDSALYLCASSAGSGPYNEQFFGPGTRLTVL.

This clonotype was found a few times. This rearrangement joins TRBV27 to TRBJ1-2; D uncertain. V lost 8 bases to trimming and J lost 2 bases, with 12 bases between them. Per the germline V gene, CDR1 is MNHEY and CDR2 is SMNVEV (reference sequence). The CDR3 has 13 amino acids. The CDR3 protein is CASSGLFNYGYTF. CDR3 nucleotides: TGTGCCAGCTCCGGGTTGTTCAACTATGGCTACACCTTC.

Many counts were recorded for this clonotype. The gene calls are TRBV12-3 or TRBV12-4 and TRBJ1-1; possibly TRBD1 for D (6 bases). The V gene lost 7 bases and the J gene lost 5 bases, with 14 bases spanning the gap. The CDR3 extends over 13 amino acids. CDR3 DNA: TGTGCCAGCACCAGGGCTAGGGGGACTGAAGCTTTCTTT. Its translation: CASTRARGTEAFF.

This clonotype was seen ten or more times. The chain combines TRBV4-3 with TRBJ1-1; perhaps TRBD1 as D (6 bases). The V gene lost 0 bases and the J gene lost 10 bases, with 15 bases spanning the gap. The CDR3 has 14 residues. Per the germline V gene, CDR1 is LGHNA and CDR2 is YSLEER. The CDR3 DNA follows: TGCGCCAGCAGCCAAGAGGGAACAGGGTCTCGAGCTTTCTTT. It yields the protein CASSQEGTGSRAFF.

In DNA form, the CDR3 reads TGCAGTGCTAGTACCACCTCTGGGGGCACTGAAGCTTTCTTT. As protein: CSASTTSGGTEAFF. J is TRBJ1-1 and V is TRBV20-1, with D perhaps TRBD1 (5 bases). The germline CDR1 and CDR2 sequences are DFQATT and SNEGSKA (reference sequence). The CDR3 sequence is 14 residues long. Trimming stripped 3 bases from V and 4 bases from J, with 15 bases between.

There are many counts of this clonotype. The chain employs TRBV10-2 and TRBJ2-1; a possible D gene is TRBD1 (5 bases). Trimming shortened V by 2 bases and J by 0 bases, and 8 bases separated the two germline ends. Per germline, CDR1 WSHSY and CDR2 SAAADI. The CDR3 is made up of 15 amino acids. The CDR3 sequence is CASSEQGRSYNEQFF. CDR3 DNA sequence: TGCGCCAGCAGTGAGCAGGGTCGCTCCTACAATGAGCAGTTCTTC.

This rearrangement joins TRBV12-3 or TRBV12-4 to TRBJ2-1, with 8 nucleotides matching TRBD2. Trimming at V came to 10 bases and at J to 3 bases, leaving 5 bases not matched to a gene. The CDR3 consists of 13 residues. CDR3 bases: TGTGCCACCCGCGGGGGGAACTACAATGAGCAGTTCTTC. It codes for CATRGGNYNEQFF.

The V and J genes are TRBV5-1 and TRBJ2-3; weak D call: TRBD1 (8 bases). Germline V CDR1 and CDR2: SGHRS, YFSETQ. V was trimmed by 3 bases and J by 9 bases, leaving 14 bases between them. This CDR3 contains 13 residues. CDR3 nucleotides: TGCGCCAGCAGCTCCGACAGGGGAGGGACGCAGTATTTT. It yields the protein CASSSDRGGTQYF.

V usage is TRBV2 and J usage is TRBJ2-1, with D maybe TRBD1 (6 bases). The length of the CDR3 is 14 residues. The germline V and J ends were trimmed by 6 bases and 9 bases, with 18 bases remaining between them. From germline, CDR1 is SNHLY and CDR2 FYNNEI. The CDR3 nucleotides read TGTGCCAGCAGGGCGACAGGCCAACCGGGTGAGCAGTTCTTC. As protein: CASRATGQPGEQFF.

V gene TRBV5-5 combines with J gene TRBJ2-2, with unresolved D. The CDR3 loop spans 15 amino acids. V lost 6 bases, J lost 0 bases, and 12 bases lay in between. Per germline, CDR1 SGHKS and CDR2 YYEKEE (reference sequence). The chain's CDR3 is CASTAYVANTGELFF. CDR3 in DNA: TGTGCCAGCACCGCCTATGTCGCGAACACCGGGGAGCTGTTTTTT.

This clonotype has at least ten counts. CDR3 in DNA: TGTGCCACCAGTGATAGTCGAGGGGGACCCTACGGCTACACCTTC. Residues: CATSDSRGGPYGYTF. The chain carries TRBV24-1 and TRBJ1-2; the D gene is possibly TRBD1 (6 bases). V lost 3 bases and J lost 8, with 18 bases in between. This CDR3 region has 15 residues. CDR1 is KGHDR, CDR2 SFDVKD, per germline.

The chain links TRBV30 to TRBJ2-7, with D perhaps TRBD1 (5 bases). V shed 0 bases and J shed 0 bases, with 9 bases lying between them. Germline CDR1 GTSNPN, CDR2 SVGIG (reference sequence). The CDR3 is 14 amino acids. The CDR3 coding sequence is TGTGCCTGGAGTGTACCCGACAGCTCCTACGAGCAGTACTTC. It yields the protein CAWSVPDSSYEQYF.

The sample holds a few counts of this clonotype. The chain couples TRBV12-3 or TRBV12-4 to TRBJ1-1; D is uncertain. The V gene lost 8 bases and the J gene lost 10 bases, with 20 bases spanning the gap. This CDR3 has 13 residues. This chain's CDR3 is CASSEARFWGAFF. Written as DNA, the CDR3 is TGTGCCAGCTCCGAGGCCCGTTTCTGGGGAGCTTTCTTT.

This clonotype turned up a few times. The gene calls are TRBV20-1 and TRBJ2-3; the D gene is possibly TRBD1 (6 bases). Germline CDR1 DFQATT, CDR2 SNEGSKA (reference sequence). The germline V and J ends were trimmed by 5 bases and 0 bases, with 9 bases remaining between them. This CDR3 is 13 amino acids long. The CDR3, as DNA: TGCAGTGCTTTTGGACAGAGCACAGATACGCAGTATTTT. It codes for CSAFGQSTDTQYF.

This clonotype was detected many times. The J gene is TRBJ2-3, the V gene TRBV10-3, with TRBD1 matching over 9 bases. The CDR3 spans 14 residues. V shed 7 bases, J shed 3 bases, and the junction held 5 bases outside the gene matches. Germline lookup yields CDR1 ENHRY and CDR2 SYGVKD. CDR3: CAITRGQGTDTQYF. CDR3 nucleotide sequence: TGTGCCATCACCAGGGGACAGGGAACAGATACGCAGTATTTT.

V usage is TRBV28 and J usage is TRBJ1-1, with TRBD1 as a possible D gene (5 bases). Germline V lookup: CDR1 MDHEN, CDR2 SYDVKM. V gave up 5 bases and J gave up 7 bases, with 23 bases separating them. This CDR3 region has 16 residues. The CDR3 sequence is CASSLWTLGERDEAFF. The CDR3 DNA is TGTGCCAGCAGTCTTTGGACGTTGGGGGAGAGGGATGAAGCTTTCTTT.

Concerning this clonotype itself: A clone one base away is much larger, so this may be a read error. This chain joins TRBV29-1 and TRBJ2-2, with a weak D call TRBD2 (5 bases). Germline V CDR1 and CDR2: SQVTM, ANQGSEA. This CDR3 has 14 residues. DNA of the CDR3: TGCAGCGTTGTCAAGGGAGCAGCGTCCGGGGAGCTGCTTTTT. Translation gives CSVVKGAASGELLF.